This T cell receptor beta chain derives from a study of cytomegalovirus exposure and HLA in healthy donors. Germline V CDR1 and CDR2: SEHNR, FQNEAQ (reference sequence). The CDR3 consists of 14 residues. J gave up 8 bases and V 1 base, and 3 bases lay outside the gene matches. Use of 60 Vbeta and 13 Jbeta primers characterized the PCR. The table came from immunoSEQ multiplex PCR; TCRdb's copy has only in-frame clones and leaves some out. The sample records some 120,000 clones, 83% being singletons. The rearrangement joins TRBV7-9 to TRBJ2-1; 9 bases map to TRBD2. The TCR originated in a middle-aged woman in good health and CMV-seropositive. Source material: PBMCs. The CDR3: CASSLGLAGDEQFF. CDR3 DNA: TGTGCCAGCAGCTTAGGGTTAGCGGGAGATGAGCAGTTCTTC.